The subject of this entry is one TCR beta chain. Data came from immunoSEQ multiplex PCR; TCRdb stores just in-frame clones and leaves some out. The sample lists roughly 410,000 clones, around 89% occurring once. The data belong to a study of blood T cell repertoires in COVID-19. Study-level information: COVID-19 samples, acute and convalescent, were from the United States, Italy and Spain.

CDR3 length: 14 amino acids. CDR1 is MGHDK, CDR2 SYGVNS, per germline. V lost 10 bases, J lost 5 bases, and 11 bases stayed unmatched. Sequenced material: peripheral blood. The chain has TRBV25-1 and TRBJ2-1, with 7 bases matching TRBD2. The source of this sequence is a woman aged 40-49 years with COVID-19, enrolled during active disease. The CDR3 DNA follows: TGTGCCACACTTCCAGCGGGGTCCAACAATGAGCAGTTCTTC. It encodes CATLPAGSNNEQFF.